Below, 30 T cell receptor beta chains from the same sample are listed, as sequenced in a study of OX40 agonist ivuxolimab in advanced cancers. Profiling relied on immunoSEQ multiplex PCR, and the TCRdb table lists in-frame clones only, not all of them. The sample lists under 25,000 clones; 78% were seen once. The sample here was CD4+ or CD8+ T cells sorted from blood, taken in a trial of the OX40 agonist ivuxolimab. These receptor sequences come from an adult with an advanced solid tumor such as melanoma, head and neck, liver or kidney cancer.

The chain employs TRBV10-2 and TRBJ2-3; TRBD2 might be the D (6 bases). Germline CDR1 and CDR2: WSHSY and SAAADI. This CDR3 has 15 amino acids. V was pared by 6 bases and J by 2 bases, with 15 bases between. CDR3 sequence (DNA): TGCGCCAGCAGCTACGCGGGGACCTCCACAGATACGCAGTATTTT. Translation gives CASSYAGTSTDTQYF.

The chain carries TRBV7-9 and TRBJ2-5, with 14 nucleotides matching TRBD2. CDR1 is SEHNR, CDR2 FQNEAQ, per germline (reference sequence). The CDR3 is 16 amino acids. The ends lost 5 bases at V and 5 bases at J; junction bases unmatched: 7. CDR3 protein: CASSGGLAGVEETQYF. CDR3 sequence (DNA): TGTGCCAGCAGCGGGGGACTAGCGGGGGTTGAGGAGACCCAGTACTTC.

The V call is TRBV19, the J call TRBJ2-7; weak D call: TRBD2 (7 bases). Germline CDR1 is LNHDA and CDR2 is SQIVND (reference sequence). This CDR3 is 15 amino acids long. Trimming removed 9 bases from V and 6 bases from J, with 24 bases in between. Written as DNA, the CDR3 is TGTGCCAGCACGGAAGGGGGGGGCCAAGTAACCGAGCAGTACTTC. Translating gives CASTEGGGQVTEQYF.

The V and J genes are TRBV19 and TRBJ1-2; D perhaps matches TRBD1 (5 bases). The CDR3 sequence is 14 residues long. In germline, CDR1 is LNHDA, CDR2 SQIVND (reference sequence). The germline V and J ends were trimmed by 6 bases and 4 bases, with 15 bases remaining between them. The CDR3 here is CASSTYDSVYGYTF. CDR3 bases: TGTGCCAGTAGCACCTACGACAGCGTCTATGGCTACACCTTC.

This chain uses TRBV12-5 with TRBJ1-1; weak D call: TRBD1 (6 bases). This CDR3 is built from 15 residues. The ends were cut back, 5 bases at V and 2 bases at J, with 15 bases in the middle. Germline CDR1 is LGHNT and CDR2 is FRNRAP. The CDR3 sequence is CASGRTGTANTEAFF. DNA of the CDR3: TGTGCTAGTGGTAGAACAGGGACCGCCAACACTGAAGCTTTCTTT.

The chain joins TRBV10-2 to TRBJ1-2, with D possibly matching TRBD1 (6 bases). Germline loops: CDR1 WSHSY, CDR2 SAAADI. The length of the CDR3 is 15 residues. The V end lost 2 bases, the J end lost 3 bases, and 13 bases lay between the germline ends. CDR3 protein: CASSETSQGYYGYTF. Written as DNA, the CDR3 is TGCGCCAGCAGTGAGACCTCACAGGGATACTATGGCTACACCTTC.

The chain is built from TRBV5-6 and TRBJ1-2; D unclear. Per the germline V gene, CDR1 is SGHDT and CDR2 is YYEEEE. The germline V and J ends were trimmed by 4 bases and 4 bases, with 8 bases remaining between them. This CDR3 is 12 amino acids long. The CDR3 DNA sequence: TGTGCCAGCAGCCCGGGGATCTATGGCTACACCTTC. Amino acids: CASSPGIYGYTF. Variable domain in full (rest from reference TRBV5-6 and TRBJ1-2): DAGVTQSPTHLIKTRGQQVTLRCSPKSGHDTVSWYQQALGQGPQFIFQYYEEEERQRGNFPDRFSGHQFPNYSSELNVNALLLGDSALYLCASSPGIYGYTFGSGTRLTVV.

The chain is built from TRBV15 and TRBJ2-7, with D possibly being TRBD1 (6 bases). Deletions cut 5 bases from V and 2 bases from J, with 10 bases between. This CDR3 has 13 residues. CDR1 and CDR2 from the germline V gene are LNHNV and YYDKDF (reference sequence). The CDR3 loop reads CATSEGDTYEQYF. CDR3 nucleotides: TGTGCCACCAGCGAAGGGGACACCTACGAGCAGTACTTC.

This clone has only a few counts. CDR3 sequence: CASSQRIAGGRYEQYF. DNA for the CDR3: TGTGCCAGCAGCCAACGCATAGCGGGGGGGCGGTACGAGCAGTACTTC. This chain joins TRBV14 and TRBJ2-7; 11 nucleotides align to TRBD2. CDR1 is SGHDN and CDR2 is FVKESK in the germline V gene. Trimming took 2 bases from V and 4 from J; bases not matched to a gene: 7. This CDR3 spans 16 amino acids.

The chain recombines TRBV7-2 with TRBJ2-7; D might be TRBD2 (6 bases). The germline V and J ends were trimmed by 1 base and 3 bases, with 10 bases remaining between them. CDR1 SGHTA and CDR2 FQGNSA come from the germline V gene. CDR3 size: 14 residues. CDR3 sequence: CASSLGWGDYEQYF. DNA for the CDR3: TGTGCCAGCAGCTTAGGATGGGGGGACTACGAGCAGTACTTC.

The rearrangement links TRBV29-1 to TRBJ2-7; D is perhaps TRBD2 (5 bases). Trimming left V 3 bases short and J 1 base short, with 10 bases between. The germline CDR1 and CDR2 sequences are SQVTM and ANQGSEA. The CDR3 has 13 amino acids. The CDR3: CSVEAAGSYEQYF. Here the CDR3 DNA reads TGCAGCGTTGAGGCCGCGGGTTCCTACGAGCAGTACTTC.

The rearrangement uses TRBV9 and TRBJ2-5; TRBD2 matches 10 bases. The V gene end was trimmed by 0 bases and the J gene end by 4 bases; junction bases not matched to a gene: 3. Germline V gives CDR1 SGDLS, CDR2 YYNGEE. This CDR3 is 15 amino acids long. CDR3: CASSVEASGGETQYF. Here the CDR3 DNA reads TGTGCCAGCAGCGTAGAGGCTAGCGGGGGAGAGACCCAGTACTTC. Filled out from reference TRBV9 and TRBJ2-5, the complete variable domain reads DSGVTQTPKHLITATGQRVTLRCSPRSGDLSVYWYQQSLDQGLQFLIQYYNGEERAKGNILERFSAQQFPDLHSELNLSSLELGDSALYFCASSVEASGGETQYFGPGTRLLVL.

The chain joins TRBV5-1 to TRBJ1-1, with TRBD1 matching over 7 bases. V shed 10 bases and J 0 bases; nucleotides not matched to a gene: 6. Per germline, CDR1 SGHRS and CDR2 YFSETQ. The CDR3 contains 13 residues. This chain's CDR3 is CASQDRLNTEAFF. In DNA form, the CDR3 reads TGCGCCTCCCAGGACAGGTTGAACACTGAAGCTTTCTTT.

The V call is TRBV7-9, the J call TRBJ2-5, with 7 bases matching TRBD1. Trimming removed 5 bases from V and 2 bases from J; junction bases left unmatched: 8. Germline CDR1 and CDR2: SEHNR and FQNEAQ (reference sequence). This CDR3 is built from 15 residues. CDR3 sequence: CASSARQGKQETQYF. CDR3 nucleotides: TGTGCCAGCAGCGCACGACAGGGAAAACAAGAGACCCAGTACTTC.

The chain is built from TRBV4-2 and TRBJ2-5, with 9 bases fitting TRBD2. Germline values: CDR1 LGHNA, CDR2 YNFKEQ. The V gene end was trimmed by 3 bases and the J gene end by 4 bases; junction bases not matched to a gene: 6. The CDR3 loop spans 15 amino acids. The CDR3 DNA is TGTGCCAGCAGCCAGCTCCTAGCGGGGCTAGAGACCCAGTACTTC. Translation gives CASSQLLAGLETQYF.

CDR3 coding DNA: TGTGCCAGCAGCCGTAGCTGGGGGTACGAGCAGTACTTC. Protein product: CASSRSWGYEQYF. The chain employs TRBV5-4 and TRBJ2-7; D might be TRBD1 or TRBD2, each matching 5 bases. The germline CDR1 and CDR2 sequences are SGHNT and YYREEE (reference sequence). V dropped 4 bases and J dropped 4 bases, with 12 bases sitting between them. The CDR3 is made up of 13 amino acids.

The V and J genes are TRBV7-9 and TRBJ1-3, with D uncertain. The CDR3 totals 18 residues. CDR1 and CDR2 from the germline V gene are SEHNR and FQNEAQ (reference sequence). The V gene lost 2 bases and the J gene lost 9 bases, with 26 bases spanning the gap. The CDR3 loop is CASSLSAFLGRKERTIYF. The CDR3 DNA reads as TGTGCCAGCAGCTTAAGTGCCTTTCTGGGTCGAAAGGAACGCACCATATATTTT.

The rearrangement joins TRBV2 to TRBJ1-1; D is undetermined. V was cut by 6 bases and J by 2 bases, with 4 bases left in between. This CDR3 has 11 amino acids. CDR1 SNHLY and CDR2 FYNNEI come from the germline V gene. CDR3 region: CASRINTEAFF. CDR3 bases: TGTGCCAGCAGAATCAACACTGAAGCTTTCTTT.

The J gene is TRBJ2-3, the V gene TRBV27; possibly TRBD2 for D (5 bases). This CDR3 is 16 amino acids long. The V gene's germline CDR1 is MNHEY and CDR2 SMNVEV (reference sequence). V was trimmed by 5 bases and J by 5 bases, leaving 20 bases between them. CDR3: CASSPPTAGRGDTQYF. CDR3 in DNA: TGTGCCAGCAGTCCCCCGACGGCCGGTCGGGGAGATACGCAGTATTTT.

CDR3: CASSEVYNEQFF. For the CDR3, the DNA is TGTGCCAGCAGCGAGGTGTACAATGAGCAGTTCTTC. This chain joins TRBV5-6 and TRBJ2-1; D uncertain. V lost 4 bases, J lost 4 bases, and 6 bases lay in between. Germline CDR1 is SGHDT and CDR2 is YYEEEE. The CDR3 is made up of 12 amino acids.

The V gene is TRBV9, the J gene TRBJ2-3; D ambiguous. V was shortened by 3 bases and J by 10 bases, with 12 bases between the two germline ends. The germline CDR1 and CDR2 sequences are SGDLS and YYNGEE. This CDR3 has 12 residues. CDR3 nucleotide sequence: TGTGCCAGCAGCGCCGACCTGATCGCGCAGTATTTT. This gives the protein CASSADLIAQYF.

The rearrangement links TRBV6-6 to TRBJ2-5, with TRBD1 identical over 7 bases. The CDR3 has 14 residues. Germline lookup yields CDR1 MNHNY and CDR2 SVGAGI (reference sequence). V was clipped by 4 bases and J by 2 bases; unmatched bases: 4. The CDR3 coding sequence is TGTGCCAGCAGTTGGTCGGGACAGCAAGAGACCCAGTACTTC. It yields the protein CASSWSGQQETQYF.

The CDR3 here is CASNSGGLADTQYF. The CDR3 nucleotides read TGTGCCAGCAACTCAGGGGGCCTGGCAGATACGCAGTATTTT. The chain recombines TRBV7-9 with TRBJ2-3; 8 positions agree with TRBD1. The V segment lost 7 bases and the J segment 4 bases; nucleotides outside the gene matches: 7. The CDR3 has 14 residues. The germline CDR1 and CDR2 sequences are SEHNR and FQNEAQ (reference sequence).

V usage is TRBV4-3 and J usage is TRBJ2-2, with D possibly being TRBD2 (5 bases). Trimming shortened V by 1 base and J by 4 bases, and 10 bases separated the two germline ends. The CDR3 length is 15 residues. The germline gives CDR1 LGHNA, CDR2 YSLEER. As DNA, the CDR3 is TGCGCCAGCAGCCAAGGGGCTCGGGGCACCGGGGAGCTGTTTTTT. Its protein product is CASSQGARGTGELFF.

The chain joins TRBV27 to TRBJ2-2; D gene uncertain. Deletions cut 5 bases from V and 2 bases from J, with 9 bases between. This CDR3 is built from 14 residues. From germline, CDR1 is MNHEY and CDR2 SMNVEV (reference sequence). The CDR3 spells CASSRPKNTGELFF. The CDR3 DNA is TGTGCCAGCAGTCGGCCCAAAAACACCGGGGAGCTGTTTTTT.

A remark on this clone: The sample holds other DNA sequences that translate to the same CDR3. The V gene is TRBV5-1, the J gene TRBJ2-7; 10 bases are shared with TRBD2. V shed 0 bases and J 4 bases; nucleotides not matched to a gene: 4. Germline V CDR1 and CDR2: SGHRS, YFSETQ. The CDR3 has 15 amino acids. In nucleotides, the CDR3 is TGCGCCAGCAGCTTGGTGGCTAGCGGGAGATACGAGCAGTACTTC. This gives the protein CASSLVASGRYEQYF.

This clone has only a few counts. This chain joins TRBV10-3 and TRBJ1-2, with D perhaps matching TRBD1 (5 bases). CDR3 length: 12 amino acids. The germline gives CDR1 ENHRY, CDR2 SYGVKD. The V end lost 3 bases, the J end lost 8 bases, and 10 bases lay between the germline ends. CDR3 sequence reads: CAISEGEEGYTF. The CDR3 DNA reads TGTGCCATCAGTGAAGGGGAAGAGGGCTACACCTTC.

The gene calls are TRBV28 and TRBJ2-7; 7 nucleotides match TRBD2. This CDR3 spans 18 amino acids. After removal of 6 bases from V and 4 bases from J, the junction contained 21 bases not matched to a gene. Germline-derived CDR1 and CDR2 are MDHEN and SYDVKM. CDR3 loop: CASRSGQAGRSWVYEQYF. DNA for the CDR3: TGTGCCAGCAGATCGGGTCAAGCGGGAAGGTCCTGGGTTTACGAGCAGTACTTC.

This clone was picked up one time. The chain's CDR3 is CASSPLRGLDQDNEQFF. CDR3 DNA sequence: TGTGCCAGCTCACCCCTGAGGGGGCTAGACCAGGACAATGAGCAGTTCTTC. The gene calls are TRBV18 and TRBJ2-1; TRBD1 matches 7 bases. Germline trimming cut 3 bases from V and 5 bases from J; bases unmatched to any gene: 13. The CDR3 has 17 amino acids. Germline V gene data show CDR1 as KGHSH and CDR2 as LQKENI.

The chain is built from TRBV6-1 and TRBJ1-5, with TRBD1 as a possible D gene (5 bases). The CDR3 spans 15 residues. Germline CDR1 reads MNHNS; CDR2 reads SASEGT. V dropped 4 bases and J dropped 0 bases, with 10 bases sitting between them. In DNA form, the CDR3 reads TGTGCCAGCAGTGCCGGGACTCTTAGCAATCAGCCCCAGCATTTT. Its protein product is CASSAGTLSNQPQHF.